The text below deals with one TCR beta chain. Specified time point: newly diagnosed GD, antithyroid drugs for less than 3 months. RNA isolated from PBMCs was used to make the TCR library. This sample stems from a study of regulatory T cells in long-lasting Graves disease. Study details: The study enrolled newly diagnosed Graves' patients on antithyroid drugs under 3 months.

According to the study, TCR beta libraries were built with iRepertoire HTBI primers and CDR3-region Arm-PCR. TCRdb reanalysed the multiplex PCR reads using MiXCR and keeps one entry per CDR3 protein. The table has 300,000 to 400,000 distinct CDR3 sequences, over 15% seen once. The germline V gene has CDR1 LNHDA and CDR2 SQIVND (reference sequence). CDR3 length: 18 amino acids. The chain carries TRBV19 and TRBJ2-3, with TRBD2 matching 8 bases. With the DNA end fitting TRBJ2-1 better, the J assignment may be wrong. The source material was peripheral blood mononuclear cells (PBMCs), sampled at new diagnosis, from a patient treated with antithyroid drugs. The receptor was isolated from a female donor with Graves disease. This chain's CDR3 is CASSIAVRRGLATYEQFF. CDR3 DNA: TGTGCCAGTAGTATAGCAGTCCGCCGCGGACTAGCCACCTATGAGCAGTTCTTC.